The T cell receptor (beta chain) under discussion was sequenced for a study of blood T cells in healthy people across ages. This clonotype has only a few counts. The CDR3 runs 16 residues. Germline assignment: CDR1 KGHDR and CDR2 SFDVKD. With a J-beta primer mix and a sample-barcoded 5' primer, a second PCR ran roughly 6 to 12 cycles. One entry per CDR3 protein, called by TCRdb with MiXCR from the 5' RACE reads. The profile shows hundreds of thousands of distinct CDR3 sequences, 25% to 30% of them singletons. The specimen sequenced was blood. The gene calls are TRBV24-1 and TRBJ2-5, with 13 bases matching TRBD2. The end of the DNA fits TRBJ2-1 better, so the J call may be wrong. The clonotype originates from a woman in her seventies in good health. CDR3 sequence: CATAPFGLAGDNEQFF. The CDR3 DNA follows: TGTGCCACCGCGCCATTTGGACTAGCGGGAGATAATGAGCAGTTCTTC.